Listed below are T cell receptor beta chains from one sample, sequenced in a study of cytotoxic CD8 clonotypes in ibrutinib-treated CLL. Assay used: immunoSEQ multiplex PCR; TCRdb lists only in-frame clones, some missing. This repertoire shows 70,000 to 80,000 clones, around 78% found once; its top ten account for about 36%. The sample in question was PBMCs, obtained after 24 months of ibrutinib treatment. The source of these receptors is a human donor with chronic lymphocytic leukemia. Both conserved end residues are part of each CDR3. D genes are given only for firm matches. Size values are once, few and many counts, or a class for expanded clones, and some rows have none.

CDR3nt: TGCGCCAGCAGCTTCTGGGCAGCCCTCCTACCGGGAGCGTCGTACGAGCAGTACTTC
CDR3aa: CASSFWAALLPGASYEQYF
v_gene: TRBV5-1
d_gene: .
len: 19
abundance: .
j_gene: TRBJ2-7

CDR3nt: TGTGCCAGCAGCTCGGACAGGGGTTTCTCTGGCTACACCTTC
CDR3aa: CASSSDRGFSGYTF
v_gene: TRBV7-3
d_gene: TRBD1
len: 14
abundance: once
j_gene: TRBJ1-2

CDR3nt: TGTGCCAGCAGCTCACCACGACGCGCTAGCGGGGGAAGCTCCTACAATGAGCAGTTCTTC
CDR3aa: CASSSPRRASGGSSYNEQFF
v_gene: TRBV9
d_gene: TRBD2
len: 20
abundance: .
j_gene: TRBJ2-1

CDR3nt: TGTGCCAGCAGCTTGGAGCCTAGCGGTCCCACAGATACGCAGTATTTT
CDR3aa: CASSLEPSGPTDTQYF
v_gene: TRBV5-4
d_gene: TRBD2
len: 16
abundance: once
j_gene: TRBJ2-3

CDR3nt: TGTGCCAGCGCCCGGACCAGGGGGACCTACGAGCAGTACTTC
CDR3aa: CASARTRGTYEQYF
v_gene: TRBV7-2
d_gene: TRBD1
len: 14
abundance: .
j_gene: TRBJ2-7

CDR3nt: TGTGCCAGTAGTATCCCCCCCGAGAAAAAGCAGTTCTTC
CDR3aa: CASSIPPEKKQFF
v_gene: TRBV19
d_gene: .
len: 13
abundance: .
j_gene: TRBJ2-1

CDR3nt: TGTGCCAGCAGCTTGGGACTAGCGGGAGGTGAGCAGTTCTTC
CDR3aa: CASSLGLAGGEQFF
v_gene: TRBV9
d_gene: TRBD2
len: 14
abundance: .
j_gene: TRBJ2-1

CDR3nt: TGCGCCACCCGCTATACCGTGAACACCGGGGAGCTGTTTTTT
CDR3aa: CATRYTVNTGELFF
v_gene: TRBV10-2
d_gene: .
len: 14
abundance: once
j_gene: TRBJ2-2

CDR3nt: TGTGCCAGCACCATCCCCCAACAAATAGCGGGAGCCTTGACAGATACGCAGTATTTT
CDR3aa: CASTIPQQIAGALTDTQYF
v_gene: TRBV11-2
d_gene: TRBD2
len: 19
abundance: .
j_gene: TRBJ2-3

CDR3nt: TGTGCCAGCAGCCCCGGACAGGGATTGCACACCGGGGAGCTGTTTTTT
CDR3aa: CASSPGQGLHTGELFF
v_gene: TRBV7-3
d_gene: TRBD1
len: 16
abundance: .
j_gene: TRBJ2-2